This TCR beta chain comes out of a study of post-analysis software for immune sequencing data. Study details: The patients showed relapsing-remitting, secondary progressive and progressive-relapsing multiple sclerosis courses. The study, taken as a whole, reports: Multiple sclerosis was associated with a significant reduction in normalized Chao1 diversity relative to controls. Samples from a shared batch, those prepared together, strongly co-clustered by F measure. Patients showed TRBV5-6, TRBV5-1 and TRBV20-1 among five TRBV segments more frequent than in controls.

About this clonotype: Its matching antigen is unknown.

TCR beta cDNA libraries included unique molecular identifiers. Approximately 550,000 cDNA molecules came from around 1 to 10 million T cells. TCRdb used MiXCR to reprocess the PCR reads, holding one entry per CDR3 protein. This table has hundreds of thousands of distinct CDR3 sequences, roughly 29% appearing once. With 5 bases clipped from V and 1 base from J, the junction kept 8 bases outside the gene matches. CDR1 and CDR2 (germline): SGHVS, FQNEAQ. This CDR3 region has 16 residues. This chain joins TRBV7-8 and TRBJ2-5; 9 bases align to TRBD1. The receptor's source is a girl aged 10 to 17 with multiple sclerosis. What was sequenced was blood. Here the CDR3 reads CASSTKQGALQETQYF. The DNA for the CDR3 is TGTGCCAGCAGCACCAAACAGGGGGCCCTCCAAGAGACCCAGTACTTC.